Below, 29 T cell receptor beta chains from the same sample are listed, as sequenced in a study of early T cells in non-severe SARS-CoV-2 infection. TCRdb independently ran MiXCR on the 5' RACE reads; one entry per CDR3 protein. The sample holds around 47,000 distinct CDR3 sequences; more than 9% are singletons and the top ten take 20% to 25%. The sample consisted of whole blood. The receptors derive from an adult who was a healthcare worker with PCR-confirmed SARS-CoV-2 infection or an uninfected control (not recorded which).

This clonotype was seen a few times. This chain links TRBV29-1 with TRBJ2-3; D is uncertain. CDR3 size: 13 residues. The V end was cut by 6 bases, the J end by 1 base, with 11 bases between. Germline V gene sequence: CDR1 SQVTM, CDR2 ANQGSEA. Here the CDR3 reads CSVVRAGTDTQYF. CDR3 DNA sequence: TGCAGCGTAGTGAGAGCTGGCACAGATACGCAGTATTTT.

This clonotype was seen repeatedly, ten times or more. The rearrangement uses TRBV12-3 or TRBV12-4 and TRBJ2-1; D could derive from TRBD1 or TRBD2 (5 bases each). CDR3 size: 12 residues. V lost 6 bases, J lost 9 bases, and 12 bases lay in between. The CDR3 DNA reads TGTGCCAGCAGACCTTGGGGGTCTGAGCAGTTCTTC. Its protein is CASRPWGSEQFF.

The chain combines TRBV7-9 with TRBJ2-7; D remains unclear. The CDR3 spans 14 residues. The germline V and J ends were trimmed by 1 base and 3 bases, with 10 bases remaining between them. Germline V CDR1 and CDR2: SEHNR, FQNEAQ (reference sequence). CDR3 coding DNA: TGTGCCAGCAGCTTAGTGGGAACGAACTACGAGCAGTACTTC. Translated, it gives CASSLVGTNYEQYF.

The chain has TRBV7-9 and TRBJ1-2, with a weak D call TRBD1 (5 bases). Trimming took 5 bases from V and 5 from J, leaving 12 bases between them. The CDR3 is made up of 13 amino acids. CDR1 and CDR2 from the germline V gene are SEHNR and FQNEAQ (reference sequence). CDR3 region: CASSPDSSYGYTF. CDR3 nucleotide sequence: TGTGCCAGCAGCCCCGACAGTTCATATGGCTACACCTTC.

V gene TRBV5-1 combines with J gene TRBJ1-2; possibly TRBD1 for D (5 bases). CDR1 and CDR2 (germline): SGHRS, YFSETQ. The CDR3 has 16 amino acids. Trimming removed 0 bases at V and 2 bases at J, with 14 bases between. The CDR3 spells CASSLALAGQNYGYTF. CDR3 DNA sequence: TGCGCCAGCAGCTTGGCCTTGGCAGGACAAAACTATGGCTACACCTTC.

The chain uses TRBV28 and TRBJ2-4; 7 bases are shared with TRBD1. The CDR3 consists of 15 residues. The germline gives CDR1 MDHEN, CDR2 SYDVKM. Trimming cost V 3 bases and J 3 bases; bases outside gene matches: 5. The CDR3 coding sequence is TGTGCCAGCAGTTTGTCGCACAGGGGCAAAAACATTCAGTACTTC. This gives the protein CASSLSHRGKNIQYF.

This clonotype appeared many times. The chain joins TRBV28 to TRBJ2-2; TRBD2 agrees at 7 bases. The CDR3 consists of 15 residues. Trimming removed 6 bases from V and 6 bases from J; junction bases left unmatched: 10. Per the germline V gene, CDR1 is MDHEN and CDR2 is SYDVKM. The DNA for the CDR3 is TGTGCCAGCAGCGATTGGGGGAGGGGACCCGGGGAGCTGTTTTTT. It codes for CASSDWGRGPGELFF.

This clonotype was observed many times. The chain recombines TRBV4-2 with TRBJ2-7; D unresolved. The CDR3 consists of 12 residues. Germline loops: CDR1 LGHNA, CDR2 YNFKEQ. Trimming removed 2 bases at V and 3 bases at J, with 5 bases between. The CDR3 DNA reads as TGTGCCAGCAGCCAATCAGACTACGAGCAGTACTTC. Translating it yields CASSQSDYEQYF.

This clonotype has at least ten counts. V and J are TRBV2 and TRBJ2-7, with no clear D. Between the trimmed V and J ends, which lost 5 bases and 3 bases, there was a span of 5 bases. Germline V gene data show CDR1 as SNHLY and CDR2 as FYNNEI. The CDR3 loop spans 11 amino acids. This CDR3 reads CASSFDYEQYF. The DNA of the CDR3 is TGTGCCAGCAGTTTTGACTACGAGCAGTACTTC.

In this sample, this clonotype turned up many times. The CDR3 loop reads CASSEPGTDNEKLFF. CDR3 nucleotide sequence: TGCGCCAGCAGTGAGCCCGGGACGGATAATGAAAAACTGTTTTTT. The genes are TRBV10-2 and TRBJ1-4; perhaps TRBD1 as D (5 bases). The CDR3 has 15 residues. Germline values: CDR1 WSHSY, CDR2 SAAADI. V lost 2 bases and J lost 4, with 11 bases in between.

This clonotype was seen a few times. The rearrangement uses TRBV7-8 and TRBJ2-7; 8 bases line up with TRBD1. The CDR3 sequence is 14 residues long. V lost 5 bases and J lost 12; bases outside the gene matches: 15. CDR1 and CDR2 from the germline V gene are SGHVS and FQNEAQ. CDR3 DNA sequence: TGTGCCAGCAGCCTAGGGCAGGGGGCTATTAATCCGTACTTC. Protein sequence: CASSLGQGAINPYF.

This clonotype was counted at least ten times. The chain has TRBV7-2 and TRBJ1-5, with D maybe TRBD1 (6 bases). V lost 5 bases, J lost 2 bases, and 10 bases lay in between. The CDR3 runs to 14 residues. Germline V lookup: CDR1 SGHTA, CDR2 FQGNSA. The CDR3 is CASSANRGNQPQHF. In DNA form, the CDR3 reads TGTGCCAGCAGCGCAAACAGGGGCAATCAGCCCCAGCATTTT.

V usage is TRBV28 and J usage is TRBJ2-1; D not certain. V lost 3 bases and J lost 5, with 5 bases in between. The CDR3 extends over 12 amino acids. The germline CDR1 and CDR2 sequences are MDHEN and SYDVKM. The CDR3 is CASSFRNNEQFF. The CDR3 DNA reads TGTGCCAGCAGTTTTCGGAACAATGAGCAGTTCTTC.

This rearrangement joins TRBV6-5 to TRBJ2-7; tentatively, D is TRBD1 or TRBD2 (5 bases each). CDR1 MNHEY and CDR2 SVGAGI come from the germline V gene. This CDR3 comprises 12 residues. The ends were cut back, 8 bases at V and 7 bases at J, with 15 bases in the middle. CDR3 sequence (DNA): TGTGCCAGCGGACTCTTTAGGGGAGAGCAGTACTTC. Its translation is CASGLFRGEQYF.

In its sample, this clonotype was seen many times. The chain combines TRBV4-2 with TRBJ2-7; 11 bases are a match to TRBD2. The germline gives CDR1 LGHNA, CDR2 YNFKEQ. This CDR3 has 15 residues. J lost 2 bases, V lost 4 bases, and 4 bases had no gene match. The CDR3, as DNA: TGTGCCAGCAGCCCGGGACTAGCGGACCCCTACGAGCAGTACTTC. This gives the protein CASSPGLADPYEQYF.

At least ten counts were recorded for this clonotype. V usage is TRBV14 and J usage is TRBJ2-1; D remains ambiguous. The CDR3 totals 13 residues. Germline-derived CDR1 and CDR2 are SGHDN and FVKESK. Trimming cost V 0 bases and J 9 bases, with 9 bases left between them. CDR3 protein: CASSQDGNFEQFF. The CDR3 bases are TGTGCCAGCAGCCAAGATGGAAATTTTGAGCAGTTCTTC.

This clonotype has at least ten counts. J is TRBJ2-3 and V is TRBV20-1; 8 bases match TRBD2. The germline CDR1 and CDR2 sequences are DFQATT and SNEGSKA (reference sequence). J lost 0 bases, V lost 3 bases, and 11 bases had no gene match. The CDR3 has 17 amino acids. CDR3 loop: CSARFLRSGISTDTQYF. CDR3 sequence (DNA): TGCAGTGCTAGGTTCCTCCGTAGCGGGATTAGCACAGATACGCAGTATTTT.

The rearrangement joins TRBV11-1 to TRBJ2-7; 7 bases align to TRBD1. Germline CDR1 and CDR2: SGHAT and FQDESV (reference sequence). V lost 5 bases to trimming and J lost 3 bases; unmatched junction nucleotides: 7. This CDR3 contains 14 residues. The CDR3 spells CASSTTGIVYEQYF. DNA for the CDR3: TGTGCCAGCAGCACGACAGGGATCGTCTACGAGCAGTACTTC. The variable domain in full, with the rest retrieved from reference TRBV11-1 and TRBJ2-7, is EAEVAQSPRYKITEKSQAVAFWCDPISGHATLYWYRQILGQGPELLVQFQDESVVDDSQLPKDRFSAERLKGVDSTLKIQPAELGDSAMYLCASSTTGIVYEQYFGPGTRLTVT.

This clonotype was counted ten times or more. The CDR3 nucleotides read TGTGCCAGCAGTCAAGGGGCGTACAATGAGCAGTTCTTC. Amino acid sequence: CASSQGAYNEQFF. The rearrangement uses TRBV6-2 or TRBV6-3 and TRBJ2-1, with a tentative D call TRBD1 (5 bases). Trimming left V 5 bases short and J 4 bases short, with 9 bases between. Germline CDR1 MNHEY, CDR2 SVGEGT. CDR3 length equals 13 residues.

There are many counts of this clonotype. The chain is built from TRBV11-2 and TRBJ2-7; 7 positions match TRBD1. Germline V gene sequence: CDR1 SGHAT, CDR2 FQNNGV. The CDR3 sequence is 13 residues long. The V segment lost 5 bases and the J segment 3 bases; nucleotides outside the gene matches: 4. The CDR3 reads CASSPDRDYEQYF. In nucleotides, the CDR3 is TGTGCCAGCAGCCCCGACAGGGACTACGAGCAGTACTTC. The full variable domain, its missing parts supplied by reference TRBV11-2 and TRBJ2-7, is EAGVAQSPRYKIIEKRQSVAFWCNPISGHATLYWYQQILGQGPKLLIQFQNNGVVDDSQLPKDRFSAERLKGVDSTLKIQPAKLEDSAVYLCASSPDRDYEQYFGPGTRLTVT.

This clonotype has a handful of counts. The rearrangement uses TRBV6-2 or TRBV6-3 and TRBJ2-3; possibly TRBD2 for D (6 bases). V shed 0 bases and J shed 1 base, with 17 bases lying between them. The germline gives CDR1 MNHEY, CDR2 SVGEGT. The CDR3 has 18 amino acids. CDR3 coding DNA: TGTGCCAGCAGTTACTCGAGGTGGAGGGGCCCACGCACAGATACGCAGTATTTT. Translation gives CASSYSRWRGPRTDTQYF.

This clonotype has just a few counts. The V gene is TRBV6-2 or TRBV6-3, the J gene TRBJ1-1, with D possibly being TRBD1 (5 bases). CDR1 and CDR2 from the germline V gene are MNHEY and SVGEGT. The CDR3 spans 12 residues. V lost 2 bases and J 11 bases, leaving 12 bases between the germline ends. The CDR3 region has the DNA TGTGCCAGCAGTTACGTTGGGGGGATCGCTTTCTTT. This sequence encodes CASSYVGGIAFF.

The J gene is TRBJ2-7, the V gene TRBV28; D ambiguous. V was pared by 10 bases and J by 3 bases, with 7 bases between. The CDR3 sequence is 10 residues long. CDR1 is MDHEN, CDR2 SYDVKM, per germline. The CDR3 protein is CATRYYEQYF. CDR3 sequence (DNA): TGTGCCACCCGATACTACGAGCAGTACTTC.

The V gene is TRBV6-6, the J gene TRBJ2-2; no reliable D call. The V end was cut by 3 bases, the J end by 6 bases, with 11 bases between. Germline assignment: CDR1 MNHNY and CDR2 SVGAGI (reference sequence). This CDR3 has 14 amino acids. The CDR3 loop is CASSYSGPSGELFF. The CDR3 nucleotides are TGTGCCAGCAGTTATTCCGGACCGTCCGGGGAGCTGTTTTTT.

This clonotype has a count of ten or more. V gene TRBV9 combines with J gene TRBJ2-7; 8 nucleotides align to TRBD2. Losses at the gene ends were 4 bases for V and 3 bases for J; bases not matched to a gene: 9. This CDR3 region has 15 residues. Per germline, CDR1 SGDLS and CDR2 YYNGEE. This CDR3 reads CASSQGAGGRYEQYF. DNA of the CDR3: TGTGCCAGCAGCCAGGGCGCGGGAGGACGCTACGAGCAGTACTTC.

This clonotype showed up many times. This chain uses TRBV2 with TRBJ1-1; D gene ambiguous. This CDR3 has 14 residues. Per the germline V gene, CDR1 is SNHLY and CDR2 is FYNNEI. Trimming removed 6 bases at V and 0 bases at J, with 11 bases between. CDR3 DNA: TGTGCCAGCAGCTTACACGGTATGAACACTGAAGCTTTCTTT. Translating gives CASSLHGMNTEAFF.

The chain links TRBV12-3 or TRBV12-4 to TRBJ1-4; D is uncertain. CDR3 length: 15 residues. The V and J ends lost 5 bases and 1 base respectively, with 11 bases between them. CDR3 residues: CASSRGGQTNEKLFF. CDR3 nucleotide sequence: TGTGCCAGCAGTCGAGGAGGGCAAACTAATGAAAAACTGTTTTTT.

Notes on this clonotype: A much more abundant neighbour one base away suggests this may be a read error. This chain connects TRBV19 to TRBJ2-1, with 12 bases fitting TRBD2. Germline CDR1 and CDR2: LNHDA and SQIVND (reference sequence). This CDR3 region has 18 residues. CDR3 DNA sequence: TGTGCCTGTAGATTAGGGCTAGCGGGAGGGGCAATCAAGGGTGAGCAGTTCTTC. It encodes CACRLGLAGGAIKGEQFF.

This clonotype occurred many times. V gene TRBV5-6 combines with J gene TRBJ1-4; D remains ambiguous. Trimming removed 2 bases from V and 6 bases from J, with 5 bases in between. Germline values: CDR1 SGHDT, CDR2 YYEEEE. CDR3 length: 12 amino acids. CDR3 in DNA: TGTGCCAGCAGCTTCGTCGATGAAAAACTGTTTTTT. As protein: CASSFVDEKLFF. Looking up the rest from reference TRBV5-6 and TRBJ1-4 gives the full variable domain: DAGVTQSPTHLIKTRGQQVTLRCSPKSGHDTVSWYQQALGQGPQFIFQYYEEEERQRGNFPDRFSGHQFPNYSSELNVNALLLGDSALYLCASSFVDEKLFFGSGTQLSVL.